The present T cell receptor (beta chain) was sequenced within a study of blood T cell dynamics during melanoma immunotherapy. Study-level information: First-line therapy was either pembrolizumab or nivolumab with ipilimumab for metastatic melanoma.

Trimming cost V 3 bases and J 0 bases, with 12 bases left between them. The germline V gene has CDR1 MNHEY and CDR2 SVGAGI. CDR3 size: 16 residues. Assay used: immunoSEQ multiplex PCR; TCRdb lists only in-frame clones, some missing. The sample yields about 7,200 clones, 65% to 85% seen once. Stated time point: pre-treatment baseline. Sequenced material: blood, taken from a patient treated with checkpoint blockade. The genes are TRBV6-5 and TRBJ1-3; D unresolved. The source is a human donor with melanoma. This CDR3 reads CASSYSGVDSGNTIYF. In DNA form, the CDR3 reads TGTGCCAGCAGTTATTCTGGAGTGGACTCTGGAAACACCATATATTTT.